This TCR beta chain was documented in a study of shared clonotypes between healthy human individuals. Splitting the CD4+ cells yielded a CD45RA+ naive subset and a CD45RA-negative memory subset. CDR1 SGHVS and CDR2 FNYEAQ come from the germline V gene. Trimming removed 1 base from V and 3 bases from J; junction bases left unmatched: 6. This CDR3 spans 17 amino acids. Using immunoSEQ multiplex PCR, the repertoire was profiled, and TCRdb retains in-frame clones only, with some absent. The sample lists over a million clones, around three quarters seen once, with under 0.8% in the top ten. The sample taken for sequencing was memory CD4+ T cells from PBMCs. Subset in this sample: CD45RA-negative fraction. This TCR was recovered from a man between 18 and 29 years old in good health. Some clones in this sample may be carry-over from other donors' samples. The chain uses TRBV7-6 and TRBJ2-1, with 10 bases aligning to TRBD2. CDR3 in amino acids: CASSLESSGRIYNEQFF. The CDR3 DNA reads TGTGCCAGCAGCTTAGAATCTAGCGGGAGAATCTACAATGAGCAGTTCTTC.